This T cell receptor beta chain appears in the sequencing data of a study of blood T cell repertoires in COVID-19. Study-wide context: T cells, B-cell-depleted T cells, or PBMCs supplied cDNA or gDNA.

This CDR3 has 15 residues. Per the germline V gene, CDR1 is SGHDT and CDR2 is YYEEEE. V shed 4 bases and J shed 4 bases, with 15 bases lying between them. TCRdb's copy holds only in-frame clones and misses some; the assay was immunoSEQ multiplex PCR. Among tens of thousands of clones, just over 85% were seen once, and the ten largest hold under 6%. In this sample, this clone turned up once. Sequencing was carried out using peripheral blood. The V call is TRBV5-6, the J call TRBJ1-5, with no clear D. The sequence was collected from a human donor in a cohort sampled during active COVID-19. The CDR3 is CASSEGPERNQPQHF. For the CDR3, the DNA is TGTGCCAGCAGCGAAGGTCCTGAGAGGAATCAGCCCCAGCATTTT.